Shown below are 7 T cell receptor beta chains from a single sample sequenced in a study of blood T cell repertoires in COVID-19. The assay was immunoSEQ multiplex PCR, and TCRdb's table has in-frame clones only and misses some. The table has 250,000 to 300,000 clones, around 89% seen once. Sequencing was performed on peripheral blood. These receptors all stem from a woman in her sixties with acute or convalescent COVID-19.

This clone appeared once. This rearrangement joins TRBV5-1 to TRBJ2-3; TRBD2 agrees at 12 bases. Germline values: CDR1 SGHRS, CDR2 YFSETQ. J was trimmed by 5 bases and V by 4 bases; bases with no gene match: 8. The CDR3 loop spans 16 amino acids. The CDR3 coding sequence is TGCGCCAGCAGCATTCCTAGCGGGAGGGTGATAGATACGCAGTATTTT. It specifies CASSIPSGRVIDTQYF.

This chain's CDR3 is CASSQHRTQGYTF. In DNA, the CDR3 is TGTGCCAGCAGCCAACACCGAACCCAGGGCTACACCTTC. The chain uses TRBV2 and TRBJ1-2; D is undetermined. The CDR3 runs 13 residues. Germline V gene data show CDR1 as SNHLY and CDR2 as FYNNEI. Trimming removed 6 bases at V and 8 bases at J, with 16 bases between.

For the CDR3, the DNA is TGTGCCAGCAGCGGCCGGGACTATTTTGTCAATGAGCAGTTCTTC. Translating it yields CASSGRDYFVNEQFF. The chain employs TRBV5-4 and TRBJ2-1; TRBD2 aligns across 7 bases. The CDR3 is made up of 15 amino acids. Per germline, CDR1 SGHNT and CDR2 YYREEE (reference sequence). J was trimmed by 6 bases and V by 4 bases; bases with no gene match: 10.

V gene TRBV28 combines with J gene TRBJ2-7; tentative D call: TRBD1 (5 bases). The CDR3 sequence is 13 residues long. Trimming pared 3 bases from V and 3 bases from J, leaving 9 bases between. Germline V gene data show CDR1 as MDHEN and CDR2 as SYDVKM. CDR3 coding DNA: TGTGCCAGCAGTTTCTTCGACAGCTACGAGCAGTACTTC. The encoded protein is CASSFFDSYEQYF.

This rearrangement joins TRBV30 to TRBJ1-1, with TRBD1 matching 8 bases. Germline CDR1 is GTSNPN and CDR2 is SVGIG (reference sequence). After removal of 1 base from V and 4 bases from J, the junction contained 5 bases not matched to a gene. The CDR3 extends over 14 amino acids. CDR3 bases: TGTGCCTGGAGTGGACAGGGGAGAGGCACTGAAGCTTTCTTT. Translating gives CAWSGQGRGTEAFF.

V and J are TRBV18 and TRBJ2-6, with D maybe TRBD2 (5 bases). CDR3 length: 15 amino acids. Germline loops: CDR1 KGHSH, CDR2 LQKENI. The V gene lost 8 bases and the J gene lost 2 bases, with 13 bases spanning the gap. DNA of the CDR3: TGTGCCAGCCGTACCATGGAGGCTGGGGCCAACGTCCTGACTTTC. This encodes CASRTMEAGANVLTF.

The chain uses TRBV21-1 and TRBJ2-7; no DNA check was done on the table's D call, TRBD2. TRBV21-1 is classified as a pseudogene. The CDR3 loop spans 15 amino acids. The CDR3 DNA follows: TGTGCCAGCACCCCGGCGGGGGCTTACTCCTACGAGCAGTACTTC. It codes for CASTPAGAYSYEQYF.